Shown below are 20 T cell receptor beta chains from a single sample sequenced in a study of blood T cell repertoires in COVID-19. Profiled with immunoSEQ multiplex PCR; TCRdb holds only in-frame clones, not every one. The table lists around 180,000 clones, approximately 80% of them singletons. The sample comprised PBMCs or T cells enriched from blood (not recorded which). The receptors were gathered from a man aged 45-65 years who had recovered from COVID-19.

The chain carries TRBV19 and TRBJ1-1; D possibly corresponds to TRBD1 (6 bases). Trimming removed 8 bases from V and 7 bases from J, with 23 bases in between. This CDR3 has 15 amino acids. Germline V gene lookup returns CDR1 LNHDA and CDR2 SQIVND (reference sequence). The CDR3 loop is CASRGGATIRGEAFF. The CDR3 DNA is TGTGCCAGTCGGGGGGGGGCGACGATCAGAGGTGAAGCTTTCTTT.

V usage is TRBV7-9 and J usage is TRBJ1-2, with D uncertain. The V gene's germline CDR1 is SEHNR and CDR2 FQNEAQ (reference sequence). This CDR3 is built from 16 residues. Deletions cut 1 base from V and 4 bases from J, with 16 bases between. Written as DNA, the CDR3 is TGTGCCAGCAGCTTAGTTTTAGGTCCAGGTAGCTATGGCTACACCTTC. Residues: CASSLVLGPGSYGYTF.

The genes are TRBV15 and TRBJ2-2; D may be TRBD1 (5 bases). Germline V gene lookup returns CDR1 LNHNV and CDR2 YYDKDF (reference sequence). Trimming shortened V by 3 bases and J by 0 bases, and 11 bases separated the two germline ends. The CDR3 totals 16 residues. The CDR3 region has the DNA TGTGCCACCAGCAGTGTTAGGGGTGCGAACACCGGGGAGCTGTTTTTT. This encodes CATSSVRGANTGELFF. Full variable domain (missing parts from reference TRBV15 and TRBJ2-2): DAMVIQNPRYQVTQFGKPVTLSCSQTLNHNVMYWYQQKSSQAPKLLFHYYDKDFNNEADTPDNFQSRRPNTSFCFLDIRSPGLGDTAMYLCATSSVRGANTGELFFGEGSRLTVL.

The chain joins TRBV5-1 to TRBJ1-6; no definite D call. The CDR3 sequence is 16 residues long. Trimming took 6 bases from V and 8 from J, leaving 21 bases between them. In germline, CDR1 is SGHRS, CDR2 YFSETQ. The chain's CDR3 is CASTGGEEFGYSPLHF. Written as DNA, the CDR3 is TGCGCCAGCACCGGCGGGGAGGAATTCGGGTATTCACCCCTCCACTTT.

J is TRBJ2-5 and V is TRBV24-1, with 15 bases aligning to TRBD2. This CDR3 has 16 amino acids. V lost 2 bases and J lost 4; bases outside the gene matches: 1. Germline V gives CDR1 KGHDR, CDR2 SFDVKD. The CDR3 is CATSDSGLAGGETQYF. CDR3 in DNA: TGTGCCACCAGTGATTCGGGACTAGCGGGGGGAGAGACCCAGTACTTC.

The genes are TRBV28 and TRBJ2-3; D is unclear. Germline-derived CDR1 and CDR2 are MDHEN and SYDVKM. Trimming left V 3 bases short and J 11 bases short, with 12 bases between. The CDR3 has 12 residues. The CDR3 DNA reads as TGTGCCAGCAGTTTGAGACTTGCCCTGCAGTATTTT. It codes for CASSLRLALQYF.

This clone was found once. Within the sample, other DNA sequences also encode this same CDR3. V is TRBV7-3 and J is TRBJ1-1; D may be TRBD1 (5 bases). The length of the CDR3 is 14 residues. Germline V lookup: CDR1 SGHTA, CDR2 FQGTGA. Trimming left V 5 bases short and J 1 base short, with 11 bases between. CDR3 in amino acids: CASSPDSKNTEAFF. Written as DNA, the CDR3 is TGTGCCAGCAGCCCAGACAGTAAGAACACTGAAGCTTTCTTT.

The gene calls are TRBV19 and TRBJ1-2, with a tentative D call TRBD1 (5 bases). V was trimmed by 4 bases and J by 5 bases, leaving 20 bases between them. The CDR3 is 16 residues long. Germline V CDR1 and CDR2: LNHDA, SQIVND (reference sequence). This CDR3 is CASSKGLAVAVYGYTF. The CDR3 nucleotides are TGTGCCAGTAGTAAGGGACTGGCGGTTGCCGTATATGGCTACACCTTC.

V and J are TRBV27 and TRBJ2-6, with D possibly TRBD1 on 7 matching bases. V was clipped by 5 bases and J by 0 bases, with 14 bases between them. CDR3 length equals 17 residues. Germline CDR1 MNHEY, CDR2 SMNVEV (reference sequence). CDR3 DNA sequence: TGTGCCAGCAGTCTCAGGGGGGAACTCTCTGGGGCCAACGTCCTGACTTTC. It specifies CASSLRGELSGANVLTF.

CDR3 region: CASSLLGAYGYTF. The CDR3 nucleotides read TGCGCCAGCAGCCTCCTGGGAGCCTATGGCTACACCTTC. The chain employs TRBV4-3 and TRBJ1-2, with D hard to call. The CDR3 loop spans 13 amino acids. Trimming removed 4 bases at V and 4 bases at J, with 10 bases between. The germline gives CDR1 LGHNA, CDR2 YSLEER.

The chain joins TRBV5-4 to TRBJ2-4, with 8 positions matching TRBD1. Germline V CDR1 and CDR2: SGHNT, YYREEE (reference sequence). V shed 1 base, J shed 6 bases, and the junction held 9 bases outside the gene matches. This CDR3 spans 16 amino acids. CDR3 sequence reads: CASSLPGGLGGNIQYF. Written as DNA, the CDR3 is TGTGCCAGCAGCTTGCCAGGGGGCCTGGGGGGAAACATTCAGTACTTC.

The J gene is TRBJ1-6, the V gene TRBV14; TRBD1 aligns across 8 bases. The V gene end was trimmed by 3 bases and the J gene end by 5 bases; junction bases not matched to a gene: 9. CDR3 length equals 17 residues. Germline CDR1 and CDR2: SGHDN and FVKESK. For the CDR3, the DNA is TGTGCCAGCAGCCATGGGACAGGACTATTCAATAATTCACCCCTCCACTTT. Translation: CASSHGTGLFNNSPLHF.

This sequence joins TRBV7-2 and TRBJ2-7, with 8 bases identical to TRBD1. This CDR3 has 14 amino acids. The junction had 2 bases not matched to a gene; V was cut back by 1 base and J by 3 bases. Looked up from germline, CDR1 is SGHTA and CDR2 is FQGNSA. The CDR3 coding sequence is TGTGCCAGCAGCTTAGGACAGGGGCACTACGAGCAGTACTTC. Residues: CASSLGQGHYEQYF. Filled out from reference TRBV7-2 and TRBJ2-7, the complete variable domain reads GAGVSQSPSNKVTEKGKDVELRCDPISGHTALYWYRQSLGQGLEFLIYFQGNSAPDKSGLPSDRFSAERTGGSVSTLTIQRTQQEDSAVYLCASSLGQGHYEQYFGPGTRLTVT.

This sequence joins TRBV5-4 and TRBJ1-2; D perhaps matches TRBD1 (6 bases). This CDR3 spans 13 amino acids. The germline CDR1 and CDR2 sequences are SGHNT and YYREEE (reference sequence). Deletions cut 4 bases from V and 1 base from J, with 8 bases between. This CDR3 is CASSPDSNYGYTF. The CDR3 nucleotides are TGTGCCAGCAGCCCGGACAGTAACTATGGCTACACCTTC.

The chain couples TRBV2 to TRBJ1-6; D is perhaps TRBD1 (6 bases). Looked up from germline, CDR1 is SNHLY and CDR2 is FYNNEI. There are 18 residues in the CDR3. Trimming stripped 1 base from V and 4 bases from J, with 17 bases between. CDR3 in amino acids: CASSEEVQGSGYNSPLHF. CDR3 DNA sequence: TGTGCCAGCAGTGAAGAAGTTCAGGGGAGTGGTTATAATTCACCCCTCCACTTT.

This clone was seen only once. The V call is TRBV7-9, the J call TRBJ2-2; 8 bases are shared with TRBD2. CDR3 length equals 16 residues. The germline V gene has CDR1 SEHNR and CDR2 FQNEAQ (reference sequence). The ends lost 2 bases at V and 2 bases at J; junction bases unmatched: 4. The CDR3, as DNA: TGTGCCAGCAGCTTATGGCGGGGGGAAAACACCGGGGAGCTGTTTTTT. It is translated as CASSLWRGENTGELFF.

The chain links TRBV2 to TRBJ2-7; 9 nucleotides line up with TRBD1. V trimming: 2 bases; J trimming: 2 bases; junction bases outside the gene matches: 4. CDR3 size: 15 residues. Germline CDR1 and CDR2: SNHLY and FYNNEI. The CDR3 DNA is TGTGCCAGCAGTGAAAGTGGACAGGGGACCTACGAGCAGTACTTC. Its protein product is CASSESGQGTYEQYF.

Only one count was recorded for this clone. V usage is TRBV12-3 or TRBV12-4 and J usage is TRBJ1-2; D is possibly TRBD1 (6 bases). Between the trimmed V and J ends, which lost 5 bases and 8 bases, there was a span of 12 bases. This CDR3 comprises 12 residues. CDR3 amino acids: CASSESGGGYTF. DNA for the CDR3: TGTGCCAGCAGTGAGTCGGGGGGCGGCTACACCTTC.

This chain joins TRBV18 and TRBJ1-1; D is perhaps TRBD1 (6 bases). Germline loops: CDR1 KGHSH, CDR2 LQKENI. Trimming shortened V by 5 bases and J by 2 bases, and 12 bases separated the two germline ends. The CDR3 runs to 14 residues. The CDR3 reads CASSERTVNTEAFF. CDR3 coding DNA: TGTGCCAGCTCAGAGCGGACAGTCAACACTGAAGCTTTCTTT.

V and J are TRBV25-1 and TRBJ2-5; no definite D call. The germline CDR1 and CDR2 sequences are MGHDK and SYGVNS. The CDR3 has 11 amino acids. V was shortened by 1 base and J by 7 bases, with 4 bases between the two germline ends. As DNA, the CDR3 is TGTGCCAGCAGTGAATTCGGGACCCAGTACTTC. Its translation is CASSEFGTQYF.